Listed below are T cell receptor beta chains from one sample, sequenced in a study of vaccination and CD4 T cells after COVID-19. MiXCR, run by TCRdb on the PCR reads, gives a single entry per CDR3 protein. The sample carries 20,000 or so distinct CDR3 sequences, just under 45% recorded once. No antigen is known for these receptors. Sequencing used CD4+ T cells from blood, cultured in vitro. These receptors all come from a human donor who had recovered from COVID-19. The CDR3 runs from the conserved cysteine through the conserved F or W. The D gene is left open where the match is weak. Part of the rows lack a size; the others show once, few, many or a class for expanded clones.

J gene: TRBJ2-1
V gene: TRBV6-4
D gene: TRBD2
clone size: -
CDR3 protein: CASSLAGGEGNEQFF
CDR3 DNA: TGTGCCAGCAGCCTAGCGGGAGGGGAAGGCAATGAGCAGTTCTTC

J gene: TRBJ2-7
V gene: TRBV5-1
D gene: -
clone size: -
CDR3 protein: CASSSGNSYEQYF
CDR3 DNA: TGCGCCAGCAGCTCCGGGAATTCCTACGAGCAGTACTTC

J gene: TRBJ1-1
V gene: TRBV15
D gene: -
clone size: few
CDR3 protein: CATSIQGNTEAFF
CDR3 DNA: TGTGCCACCAGCATTCAGGGGAACACTGAAGCTTTCTTT

J gene: TRBJ1-2
V gene: TRBV12-3/TRBV12-4
D gene: -
clone size: -
CDR3 protein: CASSFRQGYGYTF
CDR3 DNA: TGTGCCAGCAGTTTCCGGCAGGGATATGGCTACACCTTC

J gene: TRBJ1-5
V gene: TRBV5-1
D gene: -
clone size: few
CDR3 protein: CASSPQGDQPQHF
CDR3 DNA: TGCGCCAGCAGCCCACAGGGAGATCAGCCCCAGCATTTT

J gene: TRBJ1-6
V gene: TRBV7-8
D gene: TRBD1
clone size: few
CDR3 protein: CASSGGGGNSPLHF
CDR3 DNA: TGTGCCAGCAGCGGGGGAGGGGGCAATTCACCCCTCCACTTT

J gene: TRBJ1-6
V gene: TRBV7-9
D gene: -
clone size: -
CDR3 protein: CASSLAGVRDSPLHF
CDR3 DNA: TGTGCCAGCAGCTTGGCAGGGGTTAGAGATTCACCCCTCCACTTT

J gene: TRBJ1-6
V gene: TRBV20-1
D gene: TRBD1
clone size: once
CDR3 protein: CSAQDRGPGGDSPLHF
CDR3 DNA: TGCAGTGCTCAGGACAGGGGGCCAGGCGGGGATTCACCCCTCCACTTT

J gene: TRBJ1-1
V gene: TRBV7-6
D gene: -
clone size: -
CDR3 protein: CASSLAGRGVSAEAFF
CDR3 DNA: TGTGCCAGCAGCTTAGCGGGGCGAGGGGTAAGTGCTGAAGCTTTCTTT

J gene: TRBJ2-7
V gene: TRBV2
D gene: TRBD1
clone size: -
CDR3 protein: CASRRDRGYEQYF
CDR3 DNA: TGTGCCAGCAGAAGGGACAGGGGATACGAGCAGTACTTC